This T cell receptor (beta chain) is drawn from a study of CD4+ T cells in melanoma. As regards this clone: No antigen is known for it.

Study-wide findings and caveats: CD8+ T cell, macrophage and B cell function reportedly correlated with neoantigen-specific CD4+ T cells. Diverse differentiation states were reported for melanoma neoantigen-specific CD4+ T cells.

CDR1 is KGHSH, CDR2 LQKENI, per germline. V was clipped by 6 bases and J by 4 bases, with 19 bases between them. The CDR3 is 15 amino acids. Clones were read by immunoSEQ multiplex PCR, and TCRdb kept only the in-frame ones, dropping some. This table holds under 20,000 clones, 76% found once. The J gene is TRBJ2-7, the V gene TRBV18; no firm D call. Sequencing was performed on cells from a culture (not recorded whether cultured in vitro). This sequence was found in a human donor with melanoma. The CDR3 loop reads CASSLSNGLPYEQYF. CDR3 bases: TGTGCCAGCTCTTTATCAAACGGTCTACCATACGAGCAGTACTTC.